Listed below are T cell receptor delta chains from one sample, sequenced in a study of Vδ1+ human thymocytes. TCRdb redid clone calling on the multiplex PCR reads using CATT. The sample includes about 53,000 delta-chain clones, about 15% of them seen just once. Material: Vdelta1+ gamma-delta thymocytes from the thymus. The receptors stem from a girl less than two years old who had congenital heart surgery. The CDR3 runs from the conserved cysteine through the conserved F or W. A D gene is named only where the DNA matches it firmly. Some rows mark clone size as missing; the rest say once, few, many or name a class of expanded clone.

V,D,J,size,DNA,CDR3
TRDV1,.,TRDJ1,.,TGTGCTCTTGGGGAACTGAGAGGATCCTCTGCATCGTACACCGATAAACTCATCTTT,CALGELRGSSASYTDKLIF
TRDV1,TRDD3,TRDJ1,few,TGTGCTCTTGGGGAACTAGGGGGCCAACTGGGGACCCACACCGATAAACTCATCTTT,CALGELGGQLGTHTDKLIF
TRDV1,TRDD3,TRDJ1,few,TGTGCTCTTGGATTCCGAAACTTAGTCATAGGTAGCTGGGGGATAGATAAACTCATCTTT,CALGFRNLVIGSWGIDKLIF
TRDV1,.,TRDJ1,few,TGTGCTCTTGGGGAACTTCAAACGTGCCCCGGGGGAACGGTCCACCCCGATAAACTCATCTTT,CALGELQTCPGGTVHPDKLIF
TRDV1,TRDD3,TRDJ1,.,TGTGCTCTTGGGGAACTCAACGGGGGCAGGGCCTACTGGGGGATGACCGATAAACTCATCTTT,CALGELNGGRAYWGMTDKLIF
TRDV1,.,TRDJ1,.,TGTGCTCTTGGGGAACGTTACTCCTCAACATCCGCACTGGAGTACACCGATAAACTCATCTTT,CALGERYSSTSALEYTDKLIF
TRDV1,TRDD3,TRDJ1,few,TGTGCTCTTGGGGAATACTCCTCTCTTCCATTACTGGGGGACCACGGTAAACTCATCTTT,CALGEYSSLPLLGDHGKLIF
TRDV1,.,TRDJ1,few,TGTGCTCTTGGGGAACCTTCCTCCTTTTCTGGGGGTCCCACCCCTCCGTACACCGATAAACTCATCTTT,CALGEPSSFSGGPTPPYTDKLIF
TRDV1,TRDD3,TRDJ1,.,TGTGCTCTTGAGACGGGGGATACTCCCGACACCGATAAACTCATCTTT,CALETGDTPDTDKLIF
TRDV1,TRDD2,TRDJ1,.,TGTGCTCTTGGGGAACCCCTTCCTATAGCGGGGCGGGGATGTGGCGATAAACTCATCTTT,CALGEPLPIAGRGCGDKLIF
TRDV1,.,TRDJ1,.,TGTGCTCTGACTATCCGGGCACCCGCCGATAAACTCATCTTT,CALTIRAPADKLIF
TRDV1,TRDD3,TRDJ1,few,TGTGCTCTTGGGGAACTTCCCTACAGCTGGGGGATAAGACCCGATAAACTCATCTTT,CALGELPYSWGIRPDKLIF
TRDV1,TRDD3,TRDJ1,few,TGTGCTCTTGGGGAACCGCGACCCCAGCCTTCTTCAGTACTGGGGGATAGGGGAGCCGATAAACTCATCTTT,CALGEPRPQPSSVLGDRGADKLIF
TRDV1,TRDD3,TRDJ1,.,TGTGCTCTTGAGCTCAATCTTTGGCCTGGCCTACTGGGGGTGGACACCGATAAACTCATCTTT,CALELNLWPGLLGVDTDKLIF
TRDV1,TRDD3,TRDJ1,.,TGTGCTCTTGGGGTTCTACTGGGGGATATCACCGATAAACTCATCTTT,CALGVLLGDITDKLIF
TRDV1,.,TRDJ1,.,TGTGCTCTTGGGGAGGTCGCCTTCCCCAGTTTGGAACTCATCTTT,CALGEVAFPSLELIF
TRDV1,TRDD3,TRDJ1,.,TGTGCTCTTGGGGAAATCCTGCCTTCTTCGGGGGGATATTCGCCGTACACCGATAAACTCATCTTT,CALGEILPSSGGYSPYTDKLIF
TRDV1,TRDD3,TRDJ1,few,TGTGCTCTTGGGGAATTTCTAAGCTGGGGGATCAATAAACTCATCTTT,CALGEFLSWGINKLIF
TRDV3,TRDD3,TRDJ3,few,TGTGCCTTTCGGTCTTTACTGGGGGATACGGTGGCGTCCTGGGACACCCGACAGATGTTTTTC,CAFRSLLGDTVASWDTRQMFF
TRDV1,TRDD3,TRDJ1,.,TGTGCTCTTGGGGAAGGACCCTACTGGGGGTCCGGGCTCGGCACCGATAAACTCATCTTT,CALGEGPYWGSGLGTDKLIF
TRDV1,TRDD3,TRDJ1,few,TGTGCTCTTGGGGAACTGGGTCGTTCTACTGGGGAGCGGTACACCGATAAACTCATCTTT,CALGELGRSTGERYTDKLIF
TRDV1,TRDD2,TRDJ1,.,TGTGCTCTAGGCCTTCCTAAGGTACACACCGATAAACTCATCTTT,CALGLPKVHTDKLIF
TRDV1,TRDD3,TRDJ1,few,TGTGCTCTTGGGGAATCTTCCCTACGTAGCCTGGGGGAAAAAGATAAACTCATCTTT,CALGESSLRSLGEKDKLIF
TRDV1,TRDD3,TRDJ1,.,TGTGCTCTTGGGGAACCGTTCCTACGTCGGGTACTGGGGGATAAATTCACCGATAAACTCATCTTT,CALGEPFLRRVLGDKFTDKLIF
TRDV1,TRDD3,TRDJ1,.,TGTGCTCTTGGCCACCCTGGGCTGGGGGAATTGTACACCGATAAACTCATCTTT,CALGHPGLGELYTDKLIF
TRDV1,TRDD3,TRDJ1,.,TGTGCTCTTGGGGAATCAGTTGGGGGATACGCAGGGGACACCGATAAACTCATCTTT,CALGESVGGYAGDTDKLIF
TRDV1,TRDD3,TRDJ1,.,TGTGCTCTTGGGGAACTAAACTATCATCGAACTGGGGGATACCTCACGTACACCGATAAGCTCATCTTT,CALGELNYHRTGGYLTYTDKLIF
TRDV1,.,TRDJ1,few,TGTGCTCTTGGGGAACTAAGAGAATTAGGAGGTTGGGTCCACGATAAACTCATCTTT,CALGELRELGGWVHDKLIF
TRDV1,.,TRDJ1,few,TGTGCTCTTGGGGAATTTCGGTCGTACACCGATAAACTCATCTTT,CALGEFRSYTDKLIF
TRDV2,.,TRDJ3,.,TGTGCCTGTGACACGGCTGGCCGGACCTGGGACACCCGACAGATGTTTTTC,CACDTAGRTWDTRQMFF
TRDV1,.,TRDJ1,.,TGTGCTCTTGGGGAACCTCCATCCGTAGTCAAGGTACCGTACACCGATAGACTCATCTTT,CALGEPPSVVKVPYTDRLIF
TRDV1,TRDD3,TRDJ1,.,TGTGCTCTTGGGGAGATTCGATTCCTGTCAAAGCGTACTGGGGGATACGGCGATAAACTCATCTTT,CALGEIRFLSKRTGGYGDKLIF
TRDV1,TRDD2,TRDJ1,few,TGTGCTCTTGGGGCACTAGGCCTTCCTACCCGGGGGCCCACGTACACCGATAAACTCATCTTT,CALGALGLPTRGPTYTDKLIF
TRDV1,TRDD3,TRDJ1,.,TGTGCTCTTGGGGAAACTACGGGGAGCAAGACGAATGGGGGATACGTTATGCCAGATAAACTCATCTTT,CALGETTGSKTNGGYVMPDKLIF
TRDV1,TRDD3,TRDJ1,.,TGTGCTCTTGGGGAACTGGCTTATGTGTACTGGGGGACCCCGCCCGATAAACTCATCTTT,CALGELAYVYWGTPPDKLIF
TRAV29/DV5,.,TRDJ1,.,TGTGCACCTTATAGGTTAACCGATAAACTCATCTTT,CAPYRLTDKLIF
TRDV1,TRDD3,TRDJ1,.,TGTGCTCTTGGGGAATTCGTCCCCGGATACTGGGGGATGCGTATATACCATATTAACACCGATAAACTCATCTTT,CALGEFVPGYWGMRIYHINTDKLIF
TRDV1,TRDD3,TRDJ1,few,TGTGCTCTTGGGGAACCGGGGATACGATCGATCTTGTACACCGATAAACTCATCTTT,CALGEPGIRSILYTDKLIF
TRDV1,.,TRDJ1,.,TGTGCTCTTGGGGCGTACCTTCCTAATAACAAGGCATGGGGGATAAACACCGATAAACTCATCTTT,CALGAYLPNNKAWGINTDKLIF
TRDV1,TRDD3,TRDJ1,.,TGTGCTCTTGGGGAATCCTCATACATTACTGGGGGATCGGCCACCGATAAACTCATCTTT,CALGESSYITGGSATDKLIF
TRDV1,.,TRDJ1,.,TGTGCTCTTGGGGAACTGATACATGAGTCCCCAAGGTACACCGATAAACTCATCTTT,CALGELIHESPRYTDKLIF
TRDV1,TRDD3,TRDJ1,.,TGTGCTCTTGGGGAATGCTCCTACCGGGGGATAAGGGACGATAAACTCATCTTT,CALGECSYRGIRDDKLIF